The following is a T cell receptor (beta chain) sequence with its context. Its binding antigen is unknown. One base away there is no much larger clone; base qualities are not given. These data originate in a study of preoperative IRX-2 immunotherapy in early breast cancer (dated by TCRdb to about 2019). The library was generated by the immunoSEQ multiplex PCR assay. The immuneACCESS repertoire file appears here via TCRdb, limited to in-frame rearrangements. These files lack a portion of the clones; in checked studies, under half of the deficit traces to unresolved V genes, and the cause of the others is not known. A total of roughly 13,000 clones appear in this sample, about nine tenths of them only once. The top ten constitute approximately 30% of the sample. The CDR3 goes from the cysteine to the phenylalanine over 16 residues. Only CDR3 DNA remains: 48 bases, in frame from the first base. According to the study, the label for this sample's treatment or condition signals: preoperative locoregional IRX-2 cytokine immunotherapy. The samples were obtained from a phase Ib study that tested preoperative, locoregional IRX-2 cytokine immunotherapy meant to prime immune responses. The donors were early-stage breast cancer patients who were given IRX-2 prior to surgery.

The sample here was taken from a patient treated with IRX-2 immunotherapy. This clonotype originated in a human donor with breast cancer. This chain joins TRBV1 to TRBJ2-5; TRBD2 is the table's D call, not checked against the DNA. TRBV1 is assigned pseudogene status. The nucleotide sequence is TGCACCAGCAGCCAACCAGCGGTTTTTGGTCGCGAGACCCAGTACTTC. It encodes CTSSQPAVFGRETQYF.